Below are 2 T cell receptor beta chains sequenced from a single sample in a study of PD-1 blockade in classical Hodgkin lymphoma. Clones were read by immunoSEQ multiplex PCR, and TCRdb kept only the in-frame ones, dropping some. This repertoire shows about 47,000 clones, roughly three quarters found once; its top ten account for under 20%. Time point here: cycle 4 day 1 (C4D1), after 6 weeks of nivolumab. In every patient, relapse followed autologous stem cell transplantation, while exposure to brentuximab vedotin differed. Material: peripheral blood mononuclear cells (PBMCs), obtained before the fourth cycle of nivolumab. The receptors were sampled from a human donor with classical Hodgkin lymphoma.

This chain connects TRBV7-9 to TRBJ2-1; 7 nucleotides match TRBD2. The CDR3 is made up of 15 amino acids. Germline V CDR1 and CDR2: SEHNR, FQNEAQ (reference sequence). The V and J ends lost 5 bases and 8 bases, in that order; junction bases with no gene match: 12. The CDR3 loop is CASSPRLDSGHEQFF. Here the CDR3 DNA reads TGTGCCAGCAGCCCGAGACTAGATAGCGGGCATGAGCAGTTCTTC.

This chain connects TRBV7-9 to TRBJ2-5; D is ambiguous. Germline values: CDR1 SEHNR, CDR2 FQNEAQ (reference sequence). This CDR3 contains 13 residues. Deletions cut 5 bases from V and 4 bases from J, with 11 bases between. The CDR3 is CASSVNPRETQYF. The CDR3, as DNA: TGTGCCAGCAGCGTCAACCCTCGAGAGACCCAGTACTTC.